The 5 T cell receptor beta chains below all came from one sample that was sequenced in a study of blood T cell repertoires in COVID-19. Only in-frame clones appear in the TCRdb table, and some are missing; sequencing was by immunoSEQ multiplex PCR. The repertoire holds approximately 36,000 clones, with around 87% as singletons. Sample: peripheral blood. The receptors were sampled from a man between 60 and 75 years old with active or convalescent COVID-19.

CDR3 nucleotide sequence: TGTGCCAGCAGTCCGACAGCAAATAGCAATCAGCCCCAGCATTTT. Translation: CASSPTANSNQPQHF. V and J are TRBV6-5 and TRBJ1-5; TRBD1 is a possible D gene (5 bases). The CDR3 runs 15 residues. Trimming removed 5 bases at V and 0 bases at J, with 11 bases between. The germline CDR1 and CDR2 sequences are MNHEY and SVGAGI.

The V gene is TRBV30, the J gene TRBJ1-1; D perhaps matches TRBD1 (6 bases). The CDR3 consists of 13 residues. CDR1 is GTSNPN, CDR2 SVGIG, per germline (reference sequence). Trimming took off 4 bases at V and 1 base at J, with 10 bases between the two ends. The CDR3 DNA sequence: TGTGCCTGGACGGGACATAGGAACACTGAAGCTTTCTTT. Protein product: CAWTGHRNTEAFF.

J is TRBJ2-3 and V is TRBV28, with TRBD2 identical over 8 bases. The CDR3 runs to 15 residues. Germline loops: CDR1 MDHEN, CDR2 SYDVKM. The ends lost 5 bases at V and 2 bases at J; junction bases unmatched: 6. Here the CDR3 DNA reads TGTGCCAGCAGTATGTCGGGACTAGACACAGATACGCAGTATTTT. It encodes CASSMSGLDTDTQYF. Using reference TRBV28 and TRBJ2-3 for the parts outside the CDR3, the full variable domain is DVKVTQSSRYLVKRTGEKVFLECVQDMDHENMFWYRQDPGLGLRLIYFSYDVKMKEKGDIPEGYSVSREKKERFSLILESASTNQTSMYLCASSMSGLDTDTQYFGPGTRLTVL.

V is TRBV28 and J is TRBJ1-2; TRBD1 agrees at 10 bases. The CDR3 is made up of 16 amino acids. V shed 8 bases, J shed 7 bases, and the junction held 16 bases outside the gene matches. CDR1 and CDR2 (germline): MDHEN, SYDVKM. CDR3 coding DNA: TGTGCCAGCTCCTCCCCCCACGACAGGGGGCATAGTGGCTACACCTTC. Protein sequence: CASSSPHDRGHSGYTF.

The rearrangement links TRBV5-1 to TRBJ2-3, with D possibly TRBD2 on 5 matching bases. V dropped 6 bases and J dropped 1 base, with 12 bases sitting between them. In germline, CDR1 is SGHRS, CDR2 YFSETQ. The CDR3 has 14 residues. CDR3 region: CASKGYGGTDTQYF. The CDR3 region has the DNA TGCGCCAGCAAGGGATACGGGGGCACAGATACGCAGTATTTT. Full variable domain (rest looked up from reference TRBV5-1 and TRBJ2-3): KAGVTQTPRYLIKTRGQQVTLSCSPISGHRSVSWYQQTPGQGLQFLFEYFSETQRNKGNFPGRFSGRQFSNSRSEMNVSTLELGDSALYLCASKGYGGTDTQYFGPGTRLTVL.